A single sample is the source of the 29 T cell receptor beta chains below, sequenced in a study of spatial heterogeneity in lung cancer. The antigens of these receptors remain unknown. Time point given: sample taken at primary tumor resection. TCRdb recomputed calls from the 5' RACE reads with MiXCR, one row per CDR3 protein. The table lists about 11,000 distinct CDR3 sequences, 4.5% to 5.5% of them singletons, with around an eighth in the top ten. Study observations and caveats: Tumors with more nonsynonymous mutations had more expanded intratumoral alpha and beta TCRs.

The sample in question was lung tumor tissue, obtained at surgery. The source is a male donor with early-stage non-small cell lung cancer.

This clonotype has ten or more counts. V is TRBV12-3 or TRBV12-4 and J is TRBJ2-3; TRBD2 matches at 11 bases. The CDR3 is 15 residues long. The V segment lost 5 bases and the J segment 4 bases; nucleotides outside the gene matches: 5. The CDR3 bases are TGTGCCAGCAGTAATCTAGCGGGGGGACCAGATACGCAGTATTTT. Translated: CASSNLAGGPDTQYF.

This clonotype rates as medium-sized. The gene calls are TRBV14 and TRBJ2-2; D is ambiguous. Trimming removed 3 bases at V and 4 bases at J, with 6 bases between. The CDR3 length is 13 residues. The V gene's germline CDR1 is SGHDN and CDR2 FVKESK. The CDR3 nucleotides read TGTGCCAGCAGCCAGCAGCCCACCGGGGAGCTGTTTTTT. Encoded protein: CASSQQPTGELFF.

Many counts were recorded for this clonotype. This rearrangement joins TRBV28 to TRBJ2-7, with TRBD1 identical over 7 bases. The germline V gene encodes CDR1 MDHEN and CDR2 SYDVKM. V was pared by 4 bases and J by 1 base, with 1 base of the junction left unmatched. This CDR3 is 13 amino acids long. Here the CDR3 reads CASSSGQSYEQYF. The CDR3 coding sequence is TGTGCCAGCAGTTCGGGACAGTCCTACGAGCAGTACTTC.

This clonotype was seen at least ten times. V usage is TRBV4-1 and J usage is TRBJ2-5; D ambiguous. V shed 4 bases and J shed 2 bases, with 23 bases lying between them. Germline-derived CDR1 and CDR2 are MGHRA and YSYEKL. This CDR3 has 18 amino acids. The CDR3 spells CASSPQGNGKMSQETQYF. Written as DNA, the CDR3 is TGCGCCAGCAGCCCCCAAGGGAACGGAAAAATGTCTCAAGAGACCCAGTACTTC.

The V and J genes are TRBV12-3 or TRBV12-4 and TRBJ2-1; tentative D call: TRBD1 (6 bases). V was clipped by 6 bases and J by 2 bases, with 17 bases between them. CDR3 size: 16 residues. CDR3 sequence (DNA): TGTGCCAGCAGCGACCCTGACAGGTTGCCCTACAATGAGCAGTTCTTC. It yields the protein CASSDPDRLPYNEQFF.

In this sample, this clonotype turned up many times. The chain has TRBV5-1 and TRBJ2-2; D is possibly TRBD2 (6 bases). The CDR3 totals 14 residues. Germline V gene sequence: CDR1 SGHRS, CDR2 YFSETQ. Trimming removed 0 bases at V and 6 bases at J, with 9 bases between. In nucleotides, the CDR3 is TGCGCCAGCAGCTTGGGACTAGTAGCCGGGGAGCTGTTTTTT. The encoded protein is CASSLGLVAGELFF. Drawing the rest from reference TRBV5-1 and TRBJ2-2, the complete variable domain is KAGVTQTPRYLIKTRGQQVTLSCSPISGHRSVSWYQQTPGQGLQFLFEYFSETQRNKGNFPGRFSGRQFSNSRSEMNVSTLELGDSALYLCASSLGLVAGELFFGEGSRLTVL.

This clonotype was seen repeatedly, ten times or more. The gene calls are TRBV10-1 and TRBJ1-2; 11 positions agree with TRBD1. This CDR3 has 13 residues. CDR1 WNHNN and CDR2 SYGVQD come from the germline V gene (reference sequence). J gave up 11 bases and V 3 bases, and 5 bases lay outside the gene matches. Here the CDR3 reads CASSEGQGAVYTF. CDR3 bases: TGCGCCAGCAGTGAAGGACAGGGGGCCGTTTACACCTTC.

This clonotype showed up just a few times. The genes are TRBV7-9 and TRBJ2-3; no clear D. V dropped 5 bases and J dropped 7 bases, with 10 bases sitting between them. Germline V CDR1 and CDR2: SEHNR, FQNEAQ (reference sequence). This CDR3 contains 12 residues. CDR3 nucleotide sequence: TGTGCCAGCAGCCCTGGAAGAAATACGCAGTATTTT. It translates to CASSPGRNTQYF.

This clonotype was observed many times. The chain combines TRBV28 with TRBJ1-6, with TRBD1 identical over 7 bases. With 4 bases clipped from V and 10 bases from J, the junction kept 10 bases outside the gene matches. The CDR3 is 15 residues long. Germline V gives CDR1 MDHEN, CDR2 SYDVKM. The CDR3 loop is CASSSPAGGKSPLHF. The CDR3 DNA is TGTGCCAGCAGTTCCCCGGCAGGGGGGAAGTCACCCCTCCACTTT.

This clonotype occurred many times. The rearrangement uses TRBV28 and TRBJ2-7; TRBD1 might be the D (6 bases). The germline V and J ends were trimmed by 4 bases and 3 bases, with 16 bases remaining between them. The CDR3 is made up of 15 amino acids. Per the germline V gene, CDR1 is MDHEN and CDR2 is SYDVKM. The CDR3 sequence: CASSYRGRGLYEQYF. The CDR3 DNA sequence: TGTGCCAGCAGTTATCGGGGCAGGGGCCTCTACGAGCAGTACTTC.

This clonotype was detected many times. The chain links TRBV6-5 to TRBJ2-7; 7 positions match TRBD2. The germline V gene encodes CDR1 MNHEY and CDR2 SVGAGI. Trimming cost V 0 bases and J 3 bases; bases outside gene matches: 8. CDR3 length: 16 residues. The CDR3 nucleotides read TGTGCCAGCAGTTACTCGTTCACGGGGGGATACTACGAGCAGTACTTC. Translating it yields CASSYSFTGGYYEQYF.

This clonotype is judged medium-sized. V usage is TRBV3-1 and J usage is TRBJ2-5, with TRBD1 matching 7 bases. CDR3 length equals 14 residues. With V trimmed by 6 bases and J by 1 base, 5 bases remained unmatched. Germline-derived CDR1 and CDR2 are LGHDT and YNNKEL (reference sequence). The CDR3 DNA reads TGTGCCAGCAGAGTAACAGGGGTCCAAGAGACCCAGTACTTC. Its translation: CASRVTGVQETQYF.

The V gene is TRBV4-2, the J gene TRBJ2-3, with TRBD1 matching 10 bases. CDR3 length: 15 amino acids. The ends lost 4 bases at V and 4 bases at J; junction bases unmatched: 5. Germline CDR1 and CDR2: LGHNA and YNFKEQ. CDR3 nucleotides: TGTGCCAGCAGCCGAGGGACAGGGGCGGCAGATACGCAGTATTTT. Translated: CASSRGTGAADTQYF.

This clonotype was recorded many times. The chain is built from TRBV27 and TRBJ1-4; a weak D match, TRBD1 (5 bases). The CDR3 contains 15 residues. Germline lookup yields CDR1 MNHEY and CDR2 SMNVEV (reference sequence). V gave up 2 bases and J gave up 7 bases, with 14 bases separating them. CDR3 protein: CASSLRGLQGEKLFF. In DNA, the CDR3 is TGTGCCAGCAGTTTAAGGGGACTTCAGGGTGAAAAACTGTTTTTT.

In this sample, this clonotype turned up many times. This chain connects TRBV5-1 to TRBJ1-1, with 7 bases matching TRBD1. The germline V gene encodes CDR1 SGHRS and CDR2 YFSETQ. There are 13 residues in the CDR3. Germline trimming cut 4 bases from V and 6 bases from J; bases unmatched to any gene: 6. The chain's CDR3 is CASSADRAPEAFF. The CDR3 region has the DNA TGCGCCAGCAGCGCCGACAGGGCACCTGAAGCTTTCTTT.

This clonotype came up many times. The chain combines TRBV20-1 with TRBJ1-5; D is uncertain. Germline lookup yields CDR1 DFQATT and CDR2 SNEGSKA (reference sequence). V was trimmed by 0 bases and J by 3 bases, leaving 12 bases between them. CDR3 length: 15 residues. The CDR3 DNA follows: TGCAGTGCTAGAGAAGGAGGTCGAATCAATCAGCCCCAGCATTTT. Translated: CSAREGGRINQPQHF.

By share of the sample, this clonotype is medium-sized. The chain couples TRBV28 to TRBJ2-7; tentatively, D is TRBD2 (6 bases). CDR3 size: 14 residues. The ends were cut back, 7 bases at V and 2 bases at J, with 15 bases in the middle. CDR1 and CDR2 (germline): MDHEN, SYDVKM. CDR3 region: CASTVGTAPYEQYF. The CDR3, as DNA: TGTGCCAGCACCGTAGGGACTGCTCCCTACGAGCAGTACTTC.

This clonotype was seen at least ten times. The rearrangement links TRBV28 to TRBJ2-3; 9 bases map to TRBD1. There are 14 residues in the CDR3. J lost 0 bases, V lost 7 bases, and 2 bases had no gene match. CDR1 and CDR2 from the germline V gene are MDHEN and SYDVKM. The CDR3 is CASTGQGSTDTQYF. The CDR3 DNA reads TGTGCCAGCACCGGACAGGGGAGCACAGATACGCAGTATTTT.

This clonotype appeared many times. V gene TRBV6-1 combines with J gene TRBJ1-5, with TRBD1 matching 10 bases. V lost 1 base to trimming and J lost 6 bases; unmatched junction nucleotides: 3. The CDR3 is 15 residues long. Germline CDR1 reads MNHNS; CDR2 reads SASEGT. In DNA, the CDR3 is TGTGCCAGCAGTGAAGTGACAGGGGGCATTCAGCCCCAGCATTTT. It specifies CASSEVTGGIQPQHF.

This clonotype showed up just a few times. The V gene is TRBV4-1, the J gene TRBJ2-7, with TRBD1 as a possible D gene (6 bases). The CDR3 has 13 amino acids. V was trimmed by 8 bases and J by 3 bases, leaving 14 bases between them. Looked up from germline, CDR1 is MGHRA and CDR2 is YSYEKL. This chain's CDR3 is CASALKGGYEQYF. CDR3 DNA: TGCGCCAGCGCGCTAAAAGGGGGCTACGAGCAGTACTTC.

In its sample, this clonotype was seen many times. This chain joins TRBV5-4 and TRBJ2-3; perhaps TRBD2 as D (7 bases). Germline loops: CDR1 SGHNT, CDR2 YYREEE (reference sequence). This CDR3 is 15 amino acids long. V lost 4 bases and J lost 0, with 12 bases in between. DNA for the CDR3: TGTGCCAGCAGCCCACAGGGAGGGAGCACAGATACGCAGTATTTT. The encoded protein is CASSPQGGSTDTQYF.

This sequence joins TRBV28 and TRBJ1-2; 9 bases are shared with TRBD1. V dropped 6 bases and J dropped 7; count of bases not matched to a gene: 9. The CDR3 totals 14 residues. Germline loops: CDR1 MDHEN, CDR2 SYDVKM. In DNA, the CDR3 is TGTGCCAGCAGATCCACAGGGGGCGCGGTTGGCTACACCTTC. It encodes CASRSTGGAVGYTF.

This clonotype occurred many times. V usage is TRBV9 and J usage is TRBJ2-1; 9 nucleotides align to TRBD2. Per germline, CDR1 SGDLS and CDR2 YYNGEE. With 4 bases clipped from V and 0 bases from J, the junction kept 8 bases outside the gene matches. The CDR3 runs to 17 residues. Written as DNA, the CDR3 is TGTGCCAGCAGCCCCGGACTAGCGCCCCTCTCCTACAATGAGCAGTTCTTC. Translated, it gives CASSPGLAPLSYNEQFF.

The chain carries TRBV5-5 and TRBJ1-5; the D is unclear. V lost 4 bases and J lost 7, with 12 bases in between. The CDR3 spans 13 residues. Germline assignment: CDR1 SGHKS and CDR2 YYEKEE (reference sequence). CDR3 loop: CASSPQAQQPQHF. The CDR3 DNA reads TGTGCCAGCAGCCCGCAGGCCCAACAGCCCCAGCATTTT.

This clonotype showed up many times. The V gene is TRBV5-6, the J gene TRBJ1-1, with D tentatively TRBD1 (5 bases). Germline loops: CDR1 SGHDT, CDR2 YYEEEE. This CDR3 has 14 residues. Trimming pared 4 bases from V and 4 bases from J, leaving 14 bases between. In nucleotides, the CDR3 is TGTGCCAGCAGCGGGGGTGGGCGTATCACTGAAGCTTTCTTT. This translates into CASSGGGRITEAFF. Together with reference TRBV5-6 and TRBJ1-1, the CDR3 gives the full variable domain: DAGVTQSPTHLIKTRGQQVTLRCSPKSGHDTVSWYQQALGQGPQFIFQYYEEEERQRGNFPDRFSGHQFPNYSSELNVNALLLGDSALYLCASSGGGRITEAFFGQGTRLTVV.

This clonotype was seen a few times. The chain carries TRBV7-2 and TRBJ2-5, with 8 bases aligning to TRBD2. CDR3 length equals 14 residues. Trimming cost V 5 bases and J 2 bases; bases outside gene matches: 4. The V gene's germline CDR1 is SGHTA and CDR2 FQGNSA. CDR3 amino acids: CASSPGLAQETQYF. Written as DNA, the CDR3 is TGTGCCAGCAGCCCAGGACTAGCTCAAGAGACCCAGTACTTC.

The chain recombines TRBV7-7 with TRBJ2-3, with D hard to call. V was pared by 6 bases and J by 1 base, with 11 bases between. Germline CDR1 reads SSHAT; CDR2 reads FNYEAQ (reference sequence). The CDR3 spans 14 residues. The CDR3 nucleotides are TGTGCCAGCAGTAAATTTTCTGGCACAGATACGCAGTATTTT. It yields the protein CASSKFSGTDTQYF. Full variable domain (missing parts from reference TRBV7-7 and TRBJ2-3): GAGVSQSPRYKVTKRGQDVTLRCDPISSHATLYWYQQALGQGPEFLTYFNYEAQPDKSGLPSDRFSAERPEGSISTLTIQRTEQRDSAMYRCASSKFSGTDTQYFGPGTRLTVL.

This clonotype was seen ten or more times. The chain links TRBV11-2 to TRBJ2-3; D may be TRBD1 or TRBD2 (6 bases each). This CDR3 contains 16 residues. Per the germline V gene, CDR1 is SGHAT and CDR2 is FQNNGV. Trimming cost V 1 base and J 0 bases, with 11 bases left between them. CDR3 nucleotide sequence: TGTGCCAGCAGCTTAGTTGGAGGGGGAAGCACAGATACGCAGTATTTT. This sequence encodes CASSLVGGGSTDTQYF.

This clonotype was recorded at least ten times. The V gene is TRBV5-4, the J gene TRBJ1-2; D ambiguous. This CDR3 is 17 amino acids long. V was pared by 0 bases and J by 4 bases, with 19 bases between. Germline V gene lookup returns CDR1 SGHNT and CDR2 YYREEE (reference sequence). CDR3 sequence reads: CASSLGGQVPVGYGYTF. The CDR3, as DNA: TGTGCCAGCAGCTTGGGTGGCCAGGTTCCGGTGGGCTATGGCTACACCTTC.